The clone carrying this TCR beta chain has a single count. Its antigen is undetermined. This sample is part of a study of cytomegalovirus exposure and HLA in healthy donors. The study ran its PCR with 60 Vbeta and 13 Jbeta primers. Clones were sequenced by immunoSEQ multiplex PCR, and TCRdb holds only the in-frame ones, with some missing. The table records 140,000 to 150,000 clones, over 70% of them present only once. Study outcomes and limitations: It was reported that the classifier diagnosed cytomegalovirus status with high specificity and sensitivity in both the original and validation cohorts.

The CDR3 length is 15 residues. Trimming removed 0 bases from V and 4 bases from J; junction bases left unmatched: 5. Germline assignment: CDR1 SGHNT and CDR2 YYREEE (reference sequence). This chain uses TRBV5-4 with TRBJ1-1; 8 bases agree with TRBD1. Sequenced: PBMCs. This TCR came from a man aged 35-49 years in good health and CMV-seronegative. The CDR3 is CASSLGGTGPTEAFF. CDR3 nucleotides: TGTGCCAGCAGCTTGGGAGGGACAGGCCCCACTGAAGCTTTCTTT.